These 25 T cell receptor beta chains originate from one sample sequenced in a study of cytomegalovirus exposure and HLA in healthy donors. Both 60 Vbeta primers and 13 Jbeta primers went into the PCR. TCRdb keeps only in-frame clones here, not all; method: immunoSEQ multiplex PCR. The sample records 150,000 to 200,000 clones, over 75% being singletons. The material sequenced was PBMCs. The receptors derive from a man aged 50 to 60 in good health and CMV-seropositive.

This clone was recorded a few times. The J gene is TRBJ2-7, the V gene TRBV4-1; D is perhaps TRBD1 (6 bases). The CDR3 is 16 residues long. The germline V and J ends were trimmed by 0 bases and 4 bases, with 16 bases remaining between them. Germline-derived CDR1 and CDR2 are MGHRA and YSYEKL. Here the CDR3 DNA reads TGCGCCAGCAGCCAAGATACAGGCAGGGGCGCATACGAGCAGTACTTC. It specifies CASSQDTGRGAYEQYF.

The gene calls are TRBV6-5 and TRBJ2-3; 10 nucleotides line up with TRBD2. The length of the CDR3 is 15 residues. Germline loops: CDR1 MNHEY, CDR2 SVGAGI. The J segment lost 2 bases and the V segment lost 6 bases, leaving 5 bases of the junction unmatched. CDR3: CASSLAGGITDTQYF. Written as DNA, the CDR3 is TGTGCCAGCAGCTTAGCGGGGGGTATCACAGATACGCAGTATTTT.

The DNA of the CDR3 is TGTGCCAGCAGCTTAGACCCTCGGACTAGCGGGGCCTCCTGGCACGAGCAGTACTTC. This gives the protein CASSLDPRTSGASWHEQYF. The chain employs TRBV7-2 and TRBJ2-7; 12 nucleotides line up with TRBD2. CDR1 and CDR2 (germline): SGHTA, FQGNSA. This CDR3 has 19 residues. The junction had 15 bases not matched to a gene; V was cut back by 1 base and J by 5 bases.

The chain uses TRBV5-4 and TRBJ2-2; the D gene is possibly TRBD2 (6 bases). Per germline, CDR1 SGHNT and CDR2 YYREEE (reference sequence). V lost 4 bases, J lost 6 bases, and 13 bases lay in between. The CDR3 extends over 14 amino acids. DNA of the CDR3: TGTGCCAGCAGCGCGGGGCTGGTTCCCGGGGAGCTGTTTTTT. Residues: CASSAGLVPGELFF.

This clone has a handful of counts. The chain joins TRBV6-1 to TRBJ1-6; 9 nucleotides line up with TRBD1. From germline, CDR1 is MNHNS and CDR2 SASEGT. There are 15 residues in the CDR3. The V segment lost 7 bases and the J segment 7 bases; nucleotides outside the gene matches: 8. This CDR3 reads CASNTGGAFNSPLHF. The CDR3 DNA reads TGTGCCAGCAACACAGGGGGCGCTTTCAATTCACCCCTCCACTTT.

This clone has a handful of counts. V gene TRBV29-1 combines with J gene TRBJ2-1, with 7 bases aligning to TRBD2. Germline loops: CDR1 SQVTM, CDR2 ANQGSEA. The CDR3 covers 16 residues. Trimming cost V 8 bases and J 2 bases; bases outside gene matches: 15. In nucleotides, the CDR3 is TGCAGCATAAGCGGGGCCGTCAGGGCAACCTACAATGAGCAGTTCTTC. Protein product: CSISGAVRATYNEQFF.

This chain connects TRBV7-9 to TRBJ1-6, with a possible D match to TRBD1 (6 bases). The germline V gene encodes CDR1 SEHNR and CDR2 FQNEAQ (reference sequence). This CDR3 is 14 amino acids long. Trimming removed 5 bases at V and 8 bases at J, with 13 bases between. The CDR3 DNA is TGTGCCAGCAGCCCACAGGGAAATCATTCACCCCTCCACTTT. Translation gives CASSPQGNHSPLHF.

The gene calls are TRBV23-1 and TRBJ1-5, with D uncertain. TRBV23-1 is assigned to the ORF class and has an uncertain function. Trimming removed 0 bases at V and 2 bases at J, with 14 bases between. The CDR3 runs 17 residues. CDR3 sequence: CASSQSRRAVGNQPQHF. The CDR3 DNA is TGCGCCAGCAGTCAATCTAGGAGGGCAGTAGGCAATCAGCCCCAGCATTTT.

The J gene is TRBJ2-7, the V gene TRBV19; TRBD2 agrees at 9 bases. V dropped 3 bases and J dropped 0; count of bases not matched to a gene: 3. This CDR3 is 15 amino acids long. CDR1 and CDR2 from the germline V gene are LNHDA and SQIVND (reference sequence). The CDR3 DNA is TGTGCCAGTAGTATGCAAGCGGGGGGCTCCTACGAGCAGTACTTC. It specifies CASSMQAGGSYEQYF.

The chain is built from TRBV5-5 and TRBJ1-3; 9 nucleotides agree with TRBD1. This CDR3 region has 16 residues. The junction had 4 bases not matched to a gene; V was cut back by 3 bases and J by 0 bases. The V gene's germline CDR1 is SGHKS and CDR2 YYEKEE (reference sequence). The CDR3 is CASSSGQGSSGNTIYF. The DNA for the CDR3 is TGTGCCAGCAGCTCGGGACAGGGTTCCTCTGGAAACACCATATATTTT.

The rearrangement links TRBV10-3 to TRBJ2-5; 12 bases match TRBD2. From germline, CDR1 is ENHRY and CDR2 SYGVKD. The CDR3 loop spans 18 amino acids. Trimming cost V 0 bases and J 2 bases; bases outside gene matches: 7. Here the CDR3 reads CAISESRLAGASQETQYF. The CDR3 DNA follows: TGTGCCATCAGTGAGTCGCGACTAGCGGGGGCCTCACAAGAGACCCAGTACTTC.

This chain joins TRBV6-1 and TRBJ2-7; 8 bases match TRBD2. CDR1 and CDR2 from the germline V gene are MNHNS and SASEGT. This CDR3 contains 14 residues. V shed 6 bases and J 3 bases; nucleotides not matched to a gene: 7. The CDR3 DNA is TGTGCCAGCAGGGAGCGGGGGCCCTACTACGAGCAGTACGTC. Translation gives CASRERGPYYEQYV.

This chain connects TRBV6-6 to TRBJ2-5; weak D call: TRBD1 (6 bases). CDR1 and CDR2 from the germline V gene are MNHNY and SVGAGI (reference sequence). The V and J ends lost 4 bases and 2 bases respectively, with 8 bases between them. The CDR3 loop spans 13 amino acids. The CDR3 coding sequence is TGTGCCAGCAGTTGGACAGTTCAAGAGACCCAGTACTTC. Its translation: CASSWTVQETQYF.

V is TRBV5-8 and J is TRBJ2-6; D is unresolved. This CDR3 is 16 amino acids long. Trimming cost V 0 bases and J 0 bases, with 7 bases left between them. In germline, CDR1 is SGHTS, CDR2 YDEGEE. For the CDR3, the DNA is TGTGCCAGCAGCTTGGAATCCTTCTCTGGGGCCAACGTCCTGACTTTC. Translation: CASSLESFSGANVLTF.

The rearrangement links TRBV4-1 to TRBJ1-6; D is unclear. Germline V gene sequence: CDR1 MGHRA, CDR2 YSYEKL. This CDR3 is built from 16 residues. V shed 1 base and J shed 5 bases, with 12 bases lying between them. The CDR3, as DNA: TGCGCCAGCAGCCAAGGAGCGGGCTGGAATAATTCACCCCTCCACTTT. Translating gives CASSQGAGWNNSPLHF.

V is TRBV27 and J is TRBJ2-3; D might be TRBD2 (5 bases). This CDR3 region has 14 residues. Looked up from germline, CDR1 is MNHEY and CDR2 is SMNVEV (reference sequence). Trimming cost V 5 bases and J 4 bases, with 13 bases left between them. The chain's CDR3 is CASSPPQRSDTQYF. CDR3 nucleotides: TGTGCCAGCAGTCCCCCTCAGCGGTCAGATACGCAGTATTTT.

The gene calls are TRBV2 and TRBJ1-1; TRBD1 matches 9 bases. The CDR3 runs 13 residues. The germline CDR1 and CDR2 sequences are SNHLY and FYNNEI. V was clipped by 6 bases and J by 4 bases; unmatched bases: 3. This chain's CDR3 is CASRDRGSTEAFF. CDR3 bases: TGTGCCAGCAGGGACAGGGGTTCCACTGAAGCTTTCTTT.

The genes are TRBV14 and TRBJ1-1, with no clear D. The CDR3 sequence is 16 residues long. CDR1 is SGHDN and CDR2 is FVKESK in the germline V gene. Trimming stripped 0 bases from V and 6 bases from J, with 17 bases between. The CDR3 DNA sequence: TGTGCCAGCAGCCAAGATCAGTGGCGGGGAGCGGCTGAAGCTTTCTTT. Protein product: CASSQDQWRGAAEAFF. The full variable domain, with the rest looked up from reference TRBV14 and TRBJ1-1, is EAGVTQFPSHSVIEKGQTVTLRCDPISGHDNLYWYRRVMGKEIKFLLHFVKESKQDESGMPNNRFLAERTGGTYSTLKVQPAELEDSGVYFCASSQDQWRGAAEAFFGQGTRLTVV.

The sample holds a few counts of this clone. The rearrangement joins TRBV5-1 to TRBJ2-1, with D unclear. V shed 0 bases and J shed 7 bases, with 8 bases lying between them. Germline loops: CDR1 SGHRS, CDR2 YFSETQ. The CDR3 runs to 13 residues. The DNA for the CDR3 is TGCGCCAGCAGCTTGGGAGGTTCGAATGAGCAGTTCTTC. Translation gives CASSLGGSNEQFF.

The chain couples TRBV4-3 to TRBJ1-2; no firm D call. V lost 0 bases and J lost 0, with 11 bases in between. Per the germline V gene, CDR1 is LGHNA and CDR2 is YSLEER. The CDR3 sequence is 16 residues long. CDR3 loop: CASSQDRGITNYGYTF. In DNA form, the CDR3 reads TGCGCCAGCAGCCAAGATAGAGGGATCACTAACTATGGCTACACCTTC.

This chain joins TRBV6-6 and TRBJ1-1, with 7 bases that match TRBD1. J gave up 1 base and V 4 bases, and 6 bases lay outside the gene matches. The CDR3 sequence is 15 residues long. In germline, CDR1 is MNHNY, CDR2 SVGAGI (reference sequence). The CDR3 spells CASSFSTGSNTEAFF. For the CDR3, the DNA is TGTGCCAGCAGTTTCTCGACAGGGTCGAACACTGAAGCTTTCTTT.

This clone was recorded only once. The chain is built from TRBV28 and TRBJ2-5; 7 bases line up with TRBD1. The CDR3 runs to 17 residues. After removal of 6 bases from V and 0 bases from J, the junction contained 13 bases not matched to a gene. Germline loops: CDR1 MDHEN, CDR2 SYDVKM. CDR3 loop: CASSRDSGTVYQETQYF. Here the CDR3 DNA reads TGTGCCAGCAGCCGAGACTCCGGGACAGTGTACCAAGAGACCCAGTACTTC.

The chain links TRBV5-6 to TRBJ1-5; 7 positions match TRBD1. The CDR3 consists of 18 residues. With 3 bases clipped from V and 0 bases from J, the junction kept 12 bases outside the gene matches. CDR1 and CDR2 from the germline V gene are SGHDT and YYEEEE. The CDR3 region has the DNA TGTGCCAGCAGCTACGGACCAGGGGGAAGGTATAGCAATCAGCCCCAGCATTTT. Its protein product is CASSYGPGGRYSNQPQHF.

The chain recombines TRBV30 with TRBJ2-2; 9 positions agree with TRBD2. CDR1 and CDR2 (germline): GTSNPN, SVGIG (reference sequence). There are 17 residues in the CDR3. Losses at the gene ends were 5 bases for V and 3 bases for J; bases not matched to a gene: 13. CDR3 sequence: CAWLLGLTSGYTGELFF. The CDR3, as DNA: TGTGCCTGGCTCCTGGGACTGACTAGCGGTTACACCGGGGAGCTGTTTTTT.

J is TRBJ2-7 and V is TRBV7-3; 11 bases agree with TRBD2. The CDR3 runs to 17 residues. The germline V gene has CDR1 SGHTA and CDR2 FQGTGA. Trimming at V came to 1 base and at J to 5 bases, leaving 10 bases not matched to a gene. The CDR3 protein is CASSLIGTSGLLHEQYF. The CDR3 nucleotides are TGTGCCAGCAGCTTAATAGGGACTAGCGGTCTGCTACACGAGCAGTACTTC.